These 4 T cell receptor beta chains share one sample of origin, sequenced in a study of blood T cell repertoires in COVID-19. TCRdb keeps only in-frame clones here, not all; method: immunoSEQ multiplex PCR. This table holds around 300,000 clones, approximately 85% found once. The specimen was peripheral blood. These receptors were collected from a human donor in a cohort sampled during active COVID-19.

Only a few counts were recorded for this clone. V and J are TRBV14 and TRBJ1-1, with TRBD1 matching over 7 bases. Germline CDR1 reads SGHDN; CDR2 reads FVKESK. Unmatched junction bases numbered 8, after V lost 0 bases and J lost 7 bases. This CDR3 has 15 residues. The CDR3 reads CASSQDETGAGEAFF. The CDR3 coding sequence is TGTGCCAGCAGCCAAGATGAAACAGGGGCAGGTGAAGCTTTCTTT.

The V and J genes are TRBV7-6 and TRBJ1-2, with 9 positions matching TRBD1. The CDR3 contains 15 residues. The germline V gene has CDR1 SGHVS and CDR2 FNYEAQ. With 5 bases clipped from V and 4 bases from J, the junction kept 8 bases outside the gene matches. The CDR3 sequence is CASSPGTGYRYGYTF. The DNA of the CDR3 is TGTGCCAGCAGCCCCGGGACAGGGTATCGCTATGGCTACACCTTC.

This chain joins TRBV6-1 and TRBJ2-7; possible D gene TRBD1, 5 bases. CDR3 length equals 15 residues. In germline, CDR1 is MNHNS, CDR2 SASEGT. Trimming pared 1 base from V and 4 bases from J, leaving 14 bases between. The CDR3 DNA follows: TGTGCCAGCAGTGAAGATCGCAGGGTGGTGTACGAGCAGTACTTC. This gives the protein CASSEDRRVVYEQYF.

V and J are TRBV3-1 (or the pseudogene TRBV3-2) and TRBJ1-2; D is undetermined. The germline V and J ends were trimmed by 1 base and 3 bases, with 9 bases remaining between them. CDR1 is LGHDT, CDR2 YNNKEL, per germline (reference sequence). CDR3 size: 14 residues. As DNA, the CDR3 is TGTGCCAGCAGCCAAGGAACGGGATACTATGGCTACACCTTC. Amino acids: CASSQGTGYYGYTF.